This is a list of T cell receptor beta chains from one sample in a study of T cell repertoires in cytomegalovirus infection. From the reads, TCRdb called clonotypes with MiXCR, one entry per CDR3 protein. The table has about 900,000 distinct CDR3 sequences, approximately 30% seen once; the top ten hold around 15%. These TCRs' antigens remain unknown. This specimen was cultured CD8+ T cells from PBMCs, taken from culture after CMV antigen stimulation. These receptors all come from a human donor in good health (CMV status not recorded). Some clones in this sample may be carry-over from other donors' samples. Both conserved end residues are part of each CDR3. D genes are given only for firm matches. Clone size is stated in some rows and not others, as once, few, many or a class when expanded.

J: TRBJ2-7
length: 14
V: TRBV7-8
size: few
D: TRBD1
CDR3: CASSNPQGAYEQYF
DNA: TGTGCCAGCAGCAACCCACAGGGGGCCTACGAGCAGTACTTC

J: TRBJ2-1
length: 15
V: TRBV6-5
size: -
D: TRBD1
CDR3: CASSQVFGQGYEQFF
DNA: TGTGCCAGCAGCCAGGTTTTTGGACAGGGGTATGAGCAGTTCTTC

J: TRBJ1-2
length: 15
V: TRBV7-9
size: -
D: -
CDR3: CASSQPRGGDYGYTF
DNA: TGTGCCAGCAGCCAACCTCGAGGAGGTGACTATGGCTACACCTTC

J: TRBJ2-7
length: 15
V: TRBV6-5
size: -
D: TRBD1
CDR3: CANSYSPGDRIEQYF
DNA: TGTGCCAACAGTTACTCTCCCGGGGACAGGATCGAGCAGTACTTC

J: TRBJ1-1
length: 14
V: TRBV7-6
size: many
D: TRBD1
CDR3: CASSLVDRAGEAFF
DNA: TGTGCCAGCAGCTTAGTAGACAGGGCGGGTGAAGCTTTCTTT

J: TRBJ1-5
length: 13
V: TRBV9
size: many
D: -
CDR3: CASSVGRNQPQHF
DNA: TGTGCCAGCAGCGTAGGGCGAAATCAGCCCCAGCATTTT

J: TRBJ1-2
length: 15
V: TRBV7-6
size: many
D: -
CDR3: CASSLKGTGNYGYTF
DNA: TGTGCCAGCAGCTTAAAGGGAACAGGAAACTATGGCTACACCTTC

J: TRBJ2-3
length: 17
V: TRBV10-3
size: few
D: TRBD2
CDR3: CAISEPWTSGGTDTQYF
DNA: TGTGCCATCAGTGAGCCTTGGACTAGCGGGGGCACAGATACGCAGTATTTT

J: TRBJ2-3
length: 14
V: TRBV6-6
size: -
D: TRBD2
CDR3: CASRAGGVTDTQYF
DNA: TGTGCCAGCAGAGCGGGGGGGGTCACAGATACGCAGTATTTT

J: TRBJ1-3
length: 15
V: TRBV7-9
size: -
D: -
CDR3: CASSSNPGVGNTIYF
DNA: TGTGCCAGCAGTTCGAATCCAGGGGTTGGAAACACCATATATTTT

J: TRBJ2-3
length: 13
V: TRBV6-1
size: -
D: -
CDR3: CASRPAWPDTQYF
DNA: TGTGCCAGCAGGCCTGCCTGGCCAGATACGCAGTATTTT

J: TRBJ2-1
length: 13
V: TRBV27
size: -
D: TRBD2
CDR3: CASGLAGLNEQFF
DNA: TGTGCCAGCGGGCTAGCGGGGTTAAATGAGCAGTTCTTC

J: TRBJ1-4
length: 16
V: TRBV7-9
size: few
D: -
CDR3: CASSPSGGSLSEKLFF
DNA: TGTGCCAGCAGCCCCTCCGGCGGGAGCCTTAGTGAAAAACTGTTTTTT

J: TRBJ2-3
length: 17
V: TRBV28
size: -
D: TRBD1
CDR3: CASSFQQGMLWADTQYF
DNA: TGTGCCAGCAGTTTCCAACAGGGGATGTTGTGGGCAGATACGCAGTATTTT

J: TRBJ1-1
length: 16
V: TRBV5-4
size: -
D: -
CDR3: CASSLDGGPSNTEAFF
DNA: TGTGCCAGCAGCTTGGATGGGGGGCCAAGCAACACTGAAGCTTTCTTT

J: TRBJ1-2
length: 12
V: TRBV7-9
size: -
D: -
CDR3: CASSSLGVGYTF
DNA: TGTGCCAGCAGCTCCCTCGGGGTTGGCTACACCTTC

J: TRBJ2-2
length: 13
V: TRBV29-1
size: -
D: -
CDR3: CSVLDRNTGELFF
DNA: TGCAGCGTTCTAGACAGAAACACCGGGGAGCTGTTTTTT

J: TRBJ1-1
length: 14
V: TRBV4-1
size: few
D: -
CDR3: CASSQGIPNTEAFF
DNA: TGCGCCAGCAGCCAAGGGATACCGAACACTGAAGCTTTCTTT

J: TRBJ2-2
length: 13
V: TRBV27
size: -
D: -
CDR3: CASSWQLTGELFF
DNA: TGTGCCAGCAGTTGGCAGCTCACCGGGGAGCTGTTTTTT

J: TRBJ2-1
length: 15
V: TRBV29-1
size: few
D: TRBD1
CDR3: CSDRRQGEFYNEQFF
DNA: TGCAGCGACCGCCGACAGGGGGAATTCTACAATGAGCAGTTCTTC

J: TRBJ2-1
length: 14
V: TRBV12-3/TRBV12-4
size: many
D: -
CDR3: CASSGTYPNNEQFF
DNA: TGTGCCAGCAGTGGGACTTACCCTAACAATGAGCAGTTCTTC

J: TRBJ2-1
length: 14
V: TRBV7-9
size: many
D: -
CDR3: CASSLQGAGNEQFF
DNA: TGTGCCAGCAGCTTGCAAGGGGCAGGCAATGAGCAGTTCTTC

J: TRBJ2-3
length: 15
V: TRBV19
size: -
D: TRBD1
CDR3: CASSIGQGATDTQYF
DNA: TGTGCCAGTAGTATCGGACAGGGGGCAACAGATACGCAGTATTTT

J: TRBJ1-1
length: 16
V: TRBV7-8
size: -
D: TRBD1
CDR3: CASSLLTGGRRTEAFF
DNA: TGTGCCAGCAGCTTACTTACAGGGGGGCGGCGGACTGAAGCTTTCTTT

J: TRBJ1-1
length: 13
V: TRBV6-6
size: -
D: -
CDR3: CANTDLRTTEAFF
DNA: TGTGCCAACACCGATTTGAGGACTACTGAAGCTTTCTTT

J: TRBJ2-1
length: 14
V: TRBV7-2
size: many
D: -
CDR3: CASSLDGSYNEQFF
DNA: TGTGCCAGCAGCTTAGACGGCTCCTACAATGAGCAGTTCTTC

J: TRBJ1-3
length: 15
V: TRBV12-3/TRBV12-4
size: few
D: -
CDR3: CASTLRRYQGNTIYF
DNA: TGTGCCAGCACCCTTAGGAGGTATCAAGGAAACACCATATATTTT

J: TRBJ1-6
length: 12
V: TRBV7-9
size: -
D: TRBD1
CDR3: CASSLAGTDVHF
DNA: TGTGCCAGCAGCTTAGCAGGGACAGATGTACACTTT

J: TRBJ1-2
length: 14
V: TRBV7-3
size: -
D: -
CDR3: CASSLDISNYGYTF
DNA: TGTGCCAGCAGCTTGGACATATCTAACTATGGCTACACCTTC

J: TRBJ2-2
length: 15
V: TRBV12-3/TRBV12-4
size: -
D: -
CDR3: CAFRGGGLTTGELFF
DNA: TGTGCCTTTAGGGGGGGGGGCTTGACGACCGGGGAGCTGTTTTTT

J: TRBJ2-7
length: 16
V: TRBV15
size: few
D: TRBD1
CDR3: CATSRSTTGVQYEQYF
DNA: TGTGCCACCAGCAGAAGCACTACAGGGGTTCAGTACGAGCAGTACTTC

J: TRBJ2-1
length: 15
V: TRBV19
size: -
D: -
CDR3: CASSMAPYSYNEQFF
DNA: TGTGCCAGTAGTATGGCGCCTTACTCCTACAATGAGCAGTTCTTC

J: TRBJ1-2
length: 13
V: TRBV19
size: -
D: -
CDR3: CASRSRGDYGYTF
DNA: TGTGCCAGTAGGAGTAGGGGAGACTATGGCTACACCTTC

J: TRBJ1-4
length: 18
V: TRBV15
size: -
D: -
CDR3: CATSRELFPTGTNEKLFF
DNA: TGTGCCACCAGCAGAGAACTCTTCCCGACAGGAACTAATGAAAAACTGTTTTTT

J: TRBJ2-2
length: 16
V: TRBV7-6
size: few
D: -
CDR3: CASSSLGGPNTGELFF
DNA: TGTGCCAGCAGCTCTCTCGGGGGGCCGAACACCGGGGAGCTGTTTTTT

J: TRBJ2-2
length: 18
V: TRBV10-3
size: few
D: TRBD1
CDR3: CAISGSGDRGPNTGELFF
DNA: TGTGCCATCAGTGGCAGCGGGGACAGGGGGCCGAACACCGGGGAGCTGTTTTTT

J: TRBJ2-1
length: 12
V: TRBV4-1
size: -
D: -
CDR3: CASAIPGNEQFF
DNA: TGCGCCAGCGCAATACCGGGGAATGAGCAGTTCTTC

J: TRBJ2-1
length: 21
V: TRBV18
size: once
D: TRBD2
CDR3: CASSPPRPSGGRPKAYNEQFF
DNA: TGTGCCAGCTCACCACCCAGGCCGAGCGGGGGCCGGCCTAAGGCCTACAATGAGCAGTTCTTC

J: TRBJ1-4
length: 16
V: TRBV12-3/TRBV12-4
size: -
D: -
CDR3: CASSFTMRGEDEKLFF
DNA: TGTGCCAGCAGTTTCACGATGAGGGGGGAGGATGAAAAACTGTTTTTT